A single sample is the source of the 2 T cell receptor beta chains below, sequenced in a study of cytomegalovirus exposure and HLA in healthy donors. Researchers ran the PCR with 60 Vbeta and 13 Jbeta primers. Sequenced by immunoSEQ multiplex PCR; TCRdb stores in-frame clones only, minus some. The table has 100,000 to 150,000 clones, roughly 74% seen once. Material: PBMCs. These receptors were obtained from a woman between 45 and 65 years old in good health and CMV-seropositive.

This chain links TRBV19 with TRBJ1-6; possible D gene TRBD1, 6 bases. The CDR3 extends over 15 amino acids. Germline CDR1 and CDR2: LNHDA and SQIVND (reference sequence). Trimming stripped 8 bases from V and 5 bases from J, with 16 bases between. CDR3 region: CASGTTHNNNSPLHF. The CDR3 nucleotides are TGTGCCAGTGGGACAACCCACAATAATAATTCACCCCTCCACTTT.

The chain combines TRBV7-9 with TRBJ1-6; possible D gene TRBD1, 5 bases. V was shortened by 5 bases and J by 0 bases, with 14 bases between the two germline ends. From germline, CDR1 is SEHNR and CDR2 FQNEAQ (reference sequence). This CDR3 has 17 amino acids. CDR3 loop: CASSRGACSSYNSPLHF. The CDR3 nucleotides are TGTGCCAGCAGCCGCGGGGCATGTAGCTCCTATAATTCACCCCTCCACTTT.